This T cell receptor (beta chain) is drawn from a study of T cell responses to AZD1222 COVID-19 vaccine. Study-level points and caveats: Close to half of spike-specific TCRs reportedly recognize unmutated variant regions. AZD1222 recipients seropositive at baseline numbered only 5 or 6. Donors were chiefly white British, with a greater number of females, and clonal diversity was perhaps underestimated.

A remark on this clone: Its antigen is currently unknown.

Second-dose timings of about 4 or about 12 weeks were pooled. Germline CDR1 is KGHSH and CDR2 is LQKENI. The CDR3 is made up of 15 amino acids. The V end lost 4 bases, the J end lost 1 base, and 13 bases lay between the germline ends. TCRdb's copy holds only in-frame clones and misses some; the assay was immunoSEQ multiplex PCR. The table has some 160,000 clones, around 85% seen once; the top ten hold over 1%. The V call is TRBV18, the J call TRBJ1-1; possibly TRBD1 for D (6 bases). Sequenced material: peripheral blood, taken 28 days after the second AZD1222 dose. The sequence came from an adult who received the AZD1222 COVID-19 vaccine. The DNA for the CDR3 is TGTGCCAGCTCACGTACCGGGACACCGAACACTGAAGCTTTCTTT. This gives the protein CASSRTGTPNTEAFF. The full variable domain, with the rest looked up from reference TRBV18 and TRBJ1-1, is NAGVMQNPRHLVRRRGQEARLRCSPMKGHSHVYWYRQLPEEGLKFMVYLQKENIIDESGMPKERFSAEFPKEGPSILRIQQVVRGDSAAYFCASSRTGTPNTEAFFGQGTRLTVV.